Described below is a single T cell receptor beta chain sequence and its context. This sample is drawn from a study of blood T cell repertoires in COVID-19. Overall study: T cells, B-cell-depleted T cells, or PBMCs provided the cDNA or gDNA that served as material.

Profiling relied on immunoSEQ multiplex PCR, and the TCRdb table lists in-frame clones only, not all of them. The data show about 16,000 clones, with roughly 79% seen just once and roughly 13% held by the top ten. From germline, CDR1 is SNHLY and CDR2 FYNNEI. CDR3 length: 11 amino acids. V was pared by 7 bases and J by 6 bases, with 2 bases of the junction left unmatched. The material sequenced was peripheral blood. The gene calls are TRBV2 and TRBJ1-2; the match to TRBD1 covers 7 bases. This TCR was recovered from a man in his 60s with acute or convalescent COVID-19. CDR3: CASNRGDGYTF. The CDR3 coding sequence is TGTGCCAGCAACAGGGGTGATGGCTACACCTTC. Combining the CDR3 with reference TRBV2 and TRBJ1-2 gives the whole variable domain EPEVTQTPSHQVTQMGQEVILRCVPISNHLYFYWYRQILGQKVEFLVSFYNNEISEKSEIFDDQFSVERPDGSNFTLKIRSTKLEDSAMYFCASNRGDGYTFGSGTRLTVV.